These 32 T cell receptor beta chains originate from one sample sequenced in a study of T cells in Graves' hyperthyroidism and ophthalmopathy. TCR beta CDR3 regions were amplified from RNA transcripts. A set of HTBI primers served as the primers for a first-round RT-PCR of the TCR CDR3. TCRdb reprocessed the multiplex PCR reads with MiXCR, giving one entry per CDR3 protein. In the table there are hundreds of thousands of distinct CDR3 sequences, 16% of which are singletons. Sequenced sample: blood. The receptors come from a woman aged 40 to 49 with Graves' ophthalmopathy.

The chain combines TRBV6-1 with TRBJ1-6; D remains ambiguous. With 2 bases removed from V and 6 bases from J, the gap between germline ends came to 8 bases. Germline V gene lookup returns CDR1 MNHNS and CDR2 SASEGT. The CDR3 is 14 residues long. The CDR3 is CASSERRINSPLHF. CDR3 nucleotides: TGTGCCAGCAGTGAAAGACGGATTAATTCACCCCTCCACTTT.

J is TRBJ1-4 and V is TRBV12-3 or TRBV12-4; D possibly corresponds to TRBD1 (5 bases). Trimming pared 10 bases from V and 8 bases from J, leaving 14 bases between. The CDR3 runs to 12 residues. The CDR3, as DNA: TGTGCCACCAGCGGGGGTAGAGAAAAACTGTTTTTT. This sequence encodes CATSGGREKLFF.

The V gene is TRBV18, the J gene TRBJ2-1; possible D gene TRBD1, 5 bases. CDR3 length: 19 residues. Germline CDR1 reads KGHSH; CDR2 reads LQKENI. Trimming removed 4 bases from V and 9 bases from J, with 31 bases in between. The CDR3 DNA reads TGTGCCAGCTCACTATCGGAGTCTCGCACAGGTTTTCGGTTCGGTGAGCAGTTCTTC. Protein sequence: CASSLSESRTGFRFGEQFF.

V usage is TRBV4-1 and J usage is TRBJ2-1, with TRBD2 matching 11 bases. CDR1 is MGHRA and CDR2 is YSYEKL in the germline V gene. The ends lost 6 bases at V and 8 bases at J; junction bases unmatched: 6. This CDR3 spans 14 amino acids. The CDR3 region has the DNA TGCGCCAGCAGGAGTAGCGGGGGGGCATATGAGCAGTTCTTC. It is translated as CASRSSGGAYEQFF.

This clonotype occurred once. The J gene is TRBJ1-5, the V gene TRBV20-1; 9 bases fit TRBD1. Looked up from germline, CDR1 is DFQATT and CDR2 is SNEGSKA (reference sequence). Trimming removed 5 bases from V and 6 bases from J; junction bases left unmatched: 17. The CDR3 runs 17 residues. Here the CDR3 DNA reads TGCAGTGCTTTGAAATCGGGACAGGGAGTTTTTATTCAGCCCCAGCATTTT. The encoded protein is CSALKSGQGVFIQPQHF.

V usage is TRBV5-4 and J usage is TRBJ1-1; D uncertain. The CDR3 has 13 amino acids. V was cut by 4 bases and J by 0 bases, with 7 bases left in between. In germline, CDR1 is SGHNT, CDR2 YYREEE (reference sequence). CDR3 sequence: CASSKDLNTEAFF. CDR3 DNA: TGTGCCAGCAGCAAAGACCTGAACACTGAAGCTTTCTTT.

This clonotype came up many times. The chain combines TRBV2 with TRBJ2-1; 15 bases match TRBD2. The CDR3 is made up of 15 amino acids. Germline loops: CDR1 SNHLY, CDR2 FYNNEI. V lost 5 bases to trimming and J lost 7 bases; unmatched junction nucleotides: 3. CDR3 protein: CASSRTSGGGNEQFF. The CDR3 DNA follows: TGTGCCAGCAGTCGGACTAGCGGGGGGGGAAATGAGCAGTTCTTC.

This clonotype was seen ten or more times. The chain has TRBV19 and TRBJ1-5; 8 bases map to TRBD1. The germline V gene has CDR1 LNHDA and CDR2 SQIVND (reference sequence). J gave up 5 bases and V 7 bases, and 10 bases lay outside the gene matches. The CDR3 totals 15 residues. The CDR3 reads CASTTKIRGHQPQHF. In nucleotides, the CDR3 is TGTGCCAGTACGACGAAGATCAGGGGGCATCAGCCCCAGCATTTT. Complete variable domain (other parts from reference TRBV19 and TRBJ1-5): DGGITQSPKYLFRKEGQNVTLSCEQNLNHDAMYWYRQDPGQGLRLIYYSQIVNDFQKGDIAEGYSVSREKKESFPLTVTSAQKNPTAFYLCASTTKIRGHQPQHFGDGTRLSIL.

This chain uses TRBV5-1 with TRBJ2-7, with TRBD1 matching over 8 bases. This CDR3 is built from 18 residues. Germline V gene data show CDR1 as SGHRS and CDR2 as YFSETQ. The junction had 15 bases not matched to a gene; V was cut back by 3 bases and J by 1 base. CDR3 sequence (DNA): TGCGCCAGCAGCTCGGCATCCCTCGGACAGGGCTCATCCTACGAGCAGTACTTC. Translated: CASSSASLGQGSSYEQYF. Using reference TRBV5-1 and TRBJ2-7 for the parts outside the CDR3, the full variable domain is KAGVTQTPRYLIKTRGQQVTLSCSPISGHRSVSWYQQTPGQGLQFLFEYFSETQRNKGNFPGRFSGRQFSNSRSEMNVSTLELGDSALYLCASSSASLGQGSSYEQYFGPGTRLTVT.

This clonotype has just a few counts. V and J are TRBV2 and TRBJ2-5; D gene ambiguous. Trimming cost V 6 bases and J 5 bases, with 10 bases left between them. The CDR3 is made up of 12 amino acids. CDR1 and CDR2 (germline): SNHLY, FYNNEI. The DNA for the CDR3 is TGTGCCAGCAGGGAGTACTGGGAGACCCAGTACTTC. As protein: CASREYWETQYF. The full variable domain, its missing parts supplied by reference TRBV2 and TRBJ2-5, is EPEVTQTPSHQVTQMGQEVILRCVPISNHLYFYWYRQILGQKVEFLVSFYNNEISEKSEIFDDQFSVERPDGSNFTLKIRSTKLEDSAMYFCASREYWETQYFGPGTRLLVL.

In this sample, this clonotype turned up many times. V gene TRBV11-3 combines with J gene TRBJ2-1; 8 positions match TRBD2. Germline trimming cut 5 bases from V and 6 bases from J; bases unmatched to any gene: 6. This CDR3 is 14 amino acids long. The germline V gene has CDR1 SGHNT and CDR2 YENEEA. In DNA, the CDR3 is TGTGCCAGCAGCCCCCATAGCGGGGTCAATGAGCAGTTCTTC. Encoded protein: CASSPHSGVNEQFF.

This clonotype occurred many times. The V call is TRBV27, the J call TRBJ2-3; 10 positions agree with TRBD2. Trimming at V came to 5 bases and at J to 6 bases, leaving 8 bases not matched to a gene. CDR3 length: 15 residues. From germline, CDR1 is MNHEY and CDR2 SMNVEV (reference sequence). CDR3 residues: CASSDWTSGFDTQYF. The CDR3 DNA sequence: TGTGCCAGCAGTGACTGGACTAGCGGCTTTGATACGCAGTATTTT.

This clonotype was counted between two and nine times. The chain carries TRBV12-3 or TRBV12-4 and TRBJ2-1; 7 nucleotides agree with TRBD2. V was clipped by 5 bases and J by 8 bases; unmatched bases: 12. There are 15 residues in the CDR3. The CDR3 DNA reads as TGTGCCAGCAGTCGGCTTGCGGGGGATGGGGATGAGCAGTTCTTC. It yields the protein CASSRLAGDGDEQFF.

The V gene is TRBV29-1, the J gene TRBJ1-2, with unresolved D. The CDR3 contains 10 residues. Trimming took off 3 bases at V and 4 bases at J, with 3 bases between the two ends. Germline-derived CDR1 and CDR2 are SQVTM and ANQGSEA. Here the CDR3 DNA reads TGCAGCGTTGAGAGCTATGGCTACACCTTC. It yields the protein CSVESYGYTF.

A few counts support this clonotype. CDR3 region: CASSSPSDTGELFF. The CDR3 nucleotides are TGTGCCAGCAGCTCCCCGAGCGACACCGGGGAGCTGTTTTTT. This chain links TRBV13 with TRBJ2-2; D unclear. The length of the CDR3 is 14 residues. V was pared by 4 bases and J by 3 bases, with 9 bases between. Germline V gene sequence: CDR1 PRHDT, CDR2 FYEKMQ (reference sequence). Filled out from reference TRBV13 and TRBJ2-2, the complete variable domain reads AAGVIQSPRHLIKEKRETATLKCYPIPRHDTVYWYQQGPGQDPQFLISFYEKMQSDKGSIPDRFSAQQFSDYHSELNMSSLELGDSALYFCASSSPSDTGELFFGEGSRLTVL.

This clonotype occurred many times. This rearrangement joins TRBV11-2 to TRBJ2-3; D is unclear. CDR3 length: 16 amino acids. Between the trimmed V and J ends, which lost 4 bases and 5 bases, there was a span of 19 bases. CDR1 and CDR2 (germline): SGHAT, FQNNGV. CDR3 region: CASSWYVGVGRDTQYF. The CDR3 coding sequence is TGTGCCAGCAGCTGGTATGTGGGCGTGGGTCGAGATACGCAGTATTTT.

The genes are TRBV9 and TRBJ2-5, with 11 bases lining up with TRBD2. Trimming removed 0 bases from V and 1 base from J; junction bases left unmatched: 2. From germline, CDR1 is SGDLS and CDR2 YYNGEE. The CDR3 loop spans 16 amino acids. The CDR3 DNA sequence: TGTGCCAGCAGCGTAGCAGGGACTAGCGGCCAAGAGACCCAGTACTTC. This sequence encodes CASSVAGTSGQETQYF.

The rearrangement uses TRBV5-1 and TRBJ1-4; D unclear. Germline CDR1 SGHRS, CDR2 YFSETQ. Deletions cut 0 bases from V and 8 bases from J, with 11 bases between. The CDR3 has 14 residues. This chain's CDR3 is CASSLGRTGEKLFF. CDR3 in DNA: TGCGCCAGCAGCTTGGGCCGGACGGGAGAAAAACTGTTTTTT.

With respect to this clonotype: With a much larger clone just one base away, this may be a read error. This chain joins TRBV13 and TRBJ1-1; D is perhaps TRBD1 (6 bases). The CDR3 length is 15 residues. Germline CDR1 and CDR2: PRHDT and FYEKMQ (reference sequence). The CDR3 here is CASSVRQAMNTEASF. The CDR3 nucleotides read TGTGCCAGCAGCGTACGACAGGCCATGAACACTGAAGCTTCCTTT.

In this sample, this clonotype turned up a few times. The gene calls are TRBV6-2 or TRBV6-3 and TRBJ1-1; D is perhaps TRBD1 (6 bases). Germline loops: CDR1 MNHEY, CDR2 SVGEGT. V gave up 2 bases and J gave up 1 base, with 14 bases separating them. This CDR3 has 16 residues. The CDR3 sequence: CASSYRGGPRNTEAFF. The CDR3, as DNA: TGTGCCAGCAGTTACAGAGGGGGGCCGAGGAACACTGAAGCTTTCTTT.

This clonotype was detected ten times or more. The chain has TRBV2 and TRBJ2-2; D assignment may be TRBD1 or TRBD2 (5 bases each). CDR1 is SNHLY and CDR2 is FYNNEI in the germline V gene. The CDR3 runs 15 residues. V was clipped by 8 bases and J by 7 bases, with 20 bases between them. The CDR3 DNA sequence: TGTGCCAGCTGGGAATCGGGGCTCCTAGGCGGGGAGCTGTTTTTT. Its protein product is CASWESGLLGGELFF.

The rearrangement joins TRBV20-1 to TRBJ2-1; weak D call: TRBD1 (6 bases). The J call may be wrong; the DNA end is better matched by TRBJ2-7. The CDR3 spans 13 residues. The germline gives CDR1 DFQATT, CDR2 SNEGSKA (reference sequence). CDR3 region: CSVIRGSYNEQYF. CDR3 DNA: TGCAGTGTTATCAGGGGCTCCTACAATGAGCAGTACTTC.

This clonotype was observed many times. The chain employs TRBV20-1 and TRBJ2-7, with no clear D. Trimming pared 3 bases from V and 4 bases from J, leaving 13 bases between. The CDR3 is 13 residues long. Germline lookup yields CDR1 DFQATT and CDR2 SNEGSKA (reference sequence). CDR3 nucleotide sequence: TGCAGTGCTAGGGCCAGGCTGGAGTACGAGCAGTACTTC. Residues: CSARARLEYEQYF.

This clonotype was picked up many times. The CDR3 sequence: CASSPGPGQGGNQPQHF. The CDR3 DNA reads TGTGCCAGCAGCCCCGGTCCGGGACAGGGAGGCAATCAGCCCCAGCATTTT. The gene calls are TRBV9 and TRBJ1-5, with 9 nucleotides matching TRBD1. The CDR3 has 17 amino acids. J gave up 2 bases and V 4 bases, and 10 bases lay outside the gene matches. The germline V gene has CDR1 SGDLS and CDR2 YYNGEE.

This clonotype was picked up many times. CDR3 sequence reads: CASSFSGTRDTGELFF. CDR3 nucleotide sequence: TGTGCCAGCAGCTTTTCCGGGACTAGGGATACCGGGGAGCTGTTTTTT. The V call is TRBV3-1, the J call TRBJ2-2; TRBD2 matches 8 bases. This CDR3 is built from 16 residues. The V segment lost 5 bases and the J segment 5 bases; nucleotides outside the gene matches: 10. Germline V lookup: CDR1 LGHDT, CDR2 YNNKEL (reference sequence).

In its sample, this clonotype was seen a few times. V and J are TRBV20-1 and TRBJ1-1; no firm D call. V lost 5 bases to trimming and J lost 1 base, with 8 bases between them. Germline CDR1 is DFQATT and CDR2 is SNEGSKA (reference sequence). The CDR3 length is 12 residues. CDR3 sequence reads: CSAWEGNTEAFF. CDR3 DNA sequence: TGCAGTGCTTGGGAGGGGAACACTGAAGCTTTCTTT.

The table lists this clonotype with a few counts. V gene TRBV29-1 combines with J gene TRBJ2-1; no definite D call. V lost 5 bases and J lost 6, with 14 bases in between. The CDR3 runs to 13 residues. From germline, CDR1 is SQVTM and CDR2 ANQGSEA. The CDR3 DNA follows: TGCAGCGTTCATGCGGTTGTCGGCAATGAGCAGTTCTTC. Encoded protein: CSVHAVVGNEQFF.

This sequence joins TRBV7-9 and TRBJ2-7, with D possibly TRBD1 on 7 matching bases. Trimming cost V 0 bases and J 5 bases, with 14 bases left between them. This CDR3 has 15 amino acids. Germline CDR1 is SEHNR and CDR2 is FQNEAQ (reference sequence). DNA for the CDR3: TGTGCCAGCAGCTTAGCGGGGCAGGGGGGTAACGAGCAGTACTTC. Translated: CASSLAGQGGNEQYF.

The rearrangement links TRBV6-1 to TRBJ2-7; D is undetermined. This CDR3 is built from 13 residues. The V gene's germline CDR1 is MNHNS and CDR2 SASEGT. V was cut by 11 bases and J by 4 bases, with 18 bases left in between. The chain's CDR3 is CAAAPTVGYEQYF. For the CDR3, the DNA is TGTGCCGCGGCCCCCACGGTAGGTTACGAGCAGTACTTC.

This chain connects TRBV20-1 to TRBJ1-1; D possibly corresponds to TRBD1 (5 bases). This CDR3 is built from 14 residues. V dropped 1 base and J dropped 0 bases, with 9 bases sitting between them. From germline, CDR1 is DFQATT and CDR2 SNEGSKA (reference sequence). Written as DNA, the CDR3 is TGCAGTGCTAGAGCAGGGTCAGTGAACACTGAAGCTTTCTTT. This sequence encodes CSARAGSVNTEAFF.

This clonotype appeared many times. The CDR3 nucleotides are TGCGCCAGTCAACAGGCAATGAACACTGAAGCTTTCTTT. The encoded protein is CASQQAMNTEAFF. The chain couples TRBV5-1 to TRBJ1-1; tentative D call: TRBD1 (5 bases). Between the trimmed V and J ends, which lost 8 bases and 0 bases, there was a span of 11 bases. The V gene's germline CDR1 is SGHRS and CDR2 YFSETQ. The CDR3 totals 13 residues.

The chain employs TRBV20-1 and TRBJ2-7; D could derive from TRBD1 or TRBD2 (5 bases each). Per germline, CDR1 DFQATT and CDR2 SNEGSKA (reference sequence). V lost 5 bases and J 3 bases, leaving 14 bases between the germline ends. This CDR3 comprises 13 residues. In nucleotides, the CDR3 is TGCAGTGCTCGTAAGGGGAGATTCTACGAGCAGTACTTC. It specifies CSARKGRFYEQYF.